The clone carrying this TCR beta chain was seen once. Antigen: not known. The data were taken from a study of T cell responses to AZD1222 COVID-19 vaccine. Study observations and caveats: Baseline testing showed seropositivity in only five to seven AZD1222 recipients. Spike-specific TCR depth and breadth grew after two AZD1222 doses. CD4 TCRs covered the whole spike, strongest at regions 160-218 and 743-854.

Sequencing was performed with immunoSEQ multiplex PCR; in TCRdb, only in-frame clones are kept and a portion is missing. The sample carries approximately 150,000 clones, less than 95% recorded once. CDR3 length: 16 amino acids. V shed 0 bases and J shed 7 bases, with 13 bases lying between them. Germline loops: CDR1 SGHVS, CDR2 FQNEAQ. The rearrangement uses TRBV7-8 and TRBJ1-6; D is ambiguous. The sequence derives from an adult in good health. The input for sequencing was peripheral blood, taken on day 0 of AZD1222 vaccination. DNA of the CDR3: TGTGCCAGCAGCTTAGCGGTATCACAGAGAAATTCACCCCTCCACTTT. It specifies CASSLAVSQRNSPLHF.